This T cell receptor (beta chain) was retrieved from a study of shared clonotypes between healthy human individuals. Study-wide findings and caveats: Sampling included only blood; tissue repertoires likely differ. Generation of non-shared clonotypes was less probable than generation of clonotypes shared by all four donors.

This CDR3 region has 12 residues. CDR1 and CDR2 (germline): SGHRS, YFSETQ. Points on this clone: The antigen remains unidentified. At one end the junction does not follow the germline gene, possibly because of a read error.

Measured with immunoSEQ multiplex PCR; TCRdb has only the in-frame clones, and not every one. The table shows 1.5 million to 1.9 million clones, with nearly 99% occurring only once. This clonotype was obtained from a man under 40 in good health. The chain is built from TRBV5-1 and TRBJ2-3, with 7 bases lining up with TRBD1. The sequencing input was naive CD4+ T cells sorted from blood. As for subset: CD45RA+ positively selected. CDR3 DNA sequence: TGCGCCAGCAGCGAAGGGACAGCTACTTGGCATTTT. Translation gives CASSEGTATWHF. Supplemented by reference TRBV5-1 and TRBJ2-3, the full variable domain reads KAGVTQTPRYLIKTRGQQVTLSCSPISGHRSVSWYQQTPGQGLQFLFEYFSETQRNKGNFPGRFSGRQFSNSRSEMNVSTLELGDSALYLCASSEGTATWHFGPGTRLTVL.